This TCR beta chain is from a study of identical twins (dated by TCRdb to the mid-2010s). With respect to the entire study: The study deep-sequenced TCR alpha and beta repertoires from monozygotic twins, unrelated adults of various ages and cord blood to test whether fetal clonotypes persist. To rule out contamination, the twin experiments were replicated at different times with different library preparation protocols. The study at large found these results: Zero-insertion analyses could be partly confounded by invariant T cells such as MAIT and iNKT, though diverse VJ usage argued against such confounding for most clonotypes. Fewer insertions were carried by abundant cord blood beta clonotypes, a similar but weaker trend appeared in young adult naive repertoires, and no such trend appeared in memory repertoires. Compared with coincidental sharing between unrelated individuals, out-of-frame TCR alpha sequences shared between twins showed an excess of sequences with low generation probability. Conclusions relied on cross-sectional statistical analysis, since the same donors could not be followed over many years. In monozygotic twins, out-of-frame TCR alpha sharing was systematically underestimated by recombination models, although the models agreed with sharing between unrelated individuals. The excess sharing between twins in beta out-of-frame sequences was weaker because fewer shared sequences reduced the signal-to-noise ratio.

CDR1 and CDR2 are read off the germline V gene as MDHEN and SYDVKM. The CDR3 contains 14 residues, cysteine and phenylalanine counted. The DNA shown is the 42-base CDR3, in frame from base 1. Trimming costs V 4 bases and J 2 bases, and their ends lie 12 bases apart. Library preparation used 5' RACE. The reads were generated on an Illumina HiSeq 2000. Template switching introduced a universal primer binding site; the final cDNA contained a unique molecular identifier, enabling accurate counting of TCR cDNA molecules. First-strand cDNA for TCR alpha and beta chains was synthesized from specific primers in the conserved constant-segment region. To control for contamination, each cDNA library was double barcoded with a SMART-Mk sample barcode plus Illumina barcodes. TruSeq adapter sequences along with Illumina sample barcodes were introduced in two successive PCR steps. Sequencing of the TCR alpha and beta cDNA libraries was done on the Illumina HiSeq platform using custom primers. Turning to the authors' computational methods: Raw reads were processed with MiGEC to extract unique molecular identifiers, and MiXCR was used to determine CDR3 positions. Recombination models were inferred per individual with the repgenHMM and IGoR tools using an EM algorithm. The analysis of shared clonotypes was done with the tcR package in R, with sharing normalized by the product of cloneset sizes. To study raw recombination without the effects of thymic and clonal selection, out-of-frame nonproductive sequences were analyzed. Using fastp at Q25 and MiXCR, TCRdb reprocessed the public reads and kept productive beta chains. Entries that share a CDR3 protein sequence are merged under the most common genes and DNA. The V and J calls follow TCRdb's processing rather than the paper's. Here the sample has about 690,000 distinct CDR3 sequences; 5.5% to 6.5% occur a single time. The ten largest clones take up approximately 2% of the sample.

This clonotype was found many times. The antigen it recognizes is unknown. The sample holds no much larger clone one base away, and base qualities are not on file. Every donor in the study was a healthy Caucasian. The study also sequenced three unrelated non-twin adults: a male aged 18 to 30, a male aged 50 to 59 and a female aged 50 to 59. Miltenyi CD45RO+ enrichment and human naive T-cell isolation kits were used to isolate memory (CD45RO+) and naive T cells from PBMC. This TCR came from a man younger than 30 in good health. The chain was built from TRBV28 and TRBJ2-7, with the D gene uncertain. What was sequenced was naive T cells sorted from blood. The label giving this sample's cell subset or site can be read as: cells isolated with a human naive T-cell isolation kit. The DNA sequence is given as TGTGCCAGCAGTTCCACGGGCCTAACCTACGAGCAGTACTTC. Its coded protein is CASSSTGLTYEQYF.